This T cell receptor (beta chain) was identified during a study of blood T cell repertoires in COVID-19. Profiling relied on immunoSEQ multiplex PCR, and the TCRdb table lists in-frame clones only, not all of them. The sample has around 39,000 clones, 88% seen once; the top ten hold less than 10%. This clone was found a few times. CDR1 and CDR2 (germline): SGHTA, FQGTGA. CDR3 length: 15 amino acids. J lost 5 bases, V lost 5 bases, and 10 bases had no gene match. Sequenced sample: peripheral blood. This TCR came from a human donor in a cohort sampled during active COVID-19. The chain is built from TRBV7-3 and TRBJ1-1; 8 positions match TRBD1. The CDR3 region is CASSRDSGGLTEAFF. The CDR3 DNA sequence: TGTGCCAGCAGCCGAGACTCAGGGGGCTTGACTGAAGCTTTCTTT.